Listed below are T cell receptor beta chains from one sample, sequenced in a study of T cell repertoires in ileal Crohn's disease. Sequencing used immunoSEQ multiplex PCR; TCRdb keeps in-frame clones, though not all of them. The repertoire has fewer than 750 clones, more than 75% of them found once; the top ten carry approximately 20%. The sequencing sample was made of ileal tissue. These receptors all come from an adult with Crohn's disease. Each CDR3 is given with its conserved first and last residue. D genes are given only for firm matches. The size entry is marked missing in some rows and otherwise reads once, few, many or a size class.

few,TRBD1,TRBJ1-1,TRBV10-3,CAISQGAVEAFF,TGTGCCATCAGTCAGGGGGCAGTTGAAGCTTTCTTT
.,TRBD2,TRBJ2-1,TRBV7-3,CASSLQSAGGKQFF,TGTGCCAGCAGCTTACAGTCGGCGGGAGGCAAGCAGTTCTTC
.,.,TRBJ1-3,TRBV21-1,CASQCRGIPGNTIYF,TGTGCCAGCCAGTGTCGAGGGATACCCGGAAACACCATATATTTT
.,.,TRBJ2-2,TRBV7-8,CASSGSRGADGELFF,TGTGCCAGCAGCGGGAGTAGGGGGGCCGACGGGGAGCTGTTTTTT
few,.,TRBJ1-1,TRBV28,CASSLAGNTEAFF,TGTGCCAGCAGTTTGGCCGGAAACACTGAAGCTTTCTTT
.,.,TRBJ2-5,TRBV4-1,CASSQGSGVDQETQYF,TGCGCCAGCAGCCAGGGTAGCGGAGTAGACCAAGAGACCCAGTACTTC
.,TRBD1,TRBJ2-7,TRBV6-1,CASRPGTGGIEQYF,TGTGCCAGCAGACCAGGGACAGGGGGTATCGAGCAGTACTTC
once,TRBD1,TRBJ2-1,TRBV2,CASNFRTGGNEQFF,TGTGCCAGCAATTTCCGGACAGGGGGCAATGAGCAGTTCTTC
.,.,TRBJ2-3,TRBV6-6,CASRRSGLLYSDTQYF,TGTGCCAGCAGACGCTCGGGCCTCCTTTACTCAGATACGCAGTATTTT
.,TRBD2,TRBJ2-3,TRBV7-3,CASSIAGPTDTQYF,TGTGCCAGCAGTATAGCGGGACCCACAGATACGCAGTATTTT
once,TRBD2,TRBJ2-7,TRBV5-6,CASSLNRRGAAGAYEQYF,TGTGCCAGCAGCTTGAATAGAAGGGGCGCAGCGGGAGCCTACGAGCAGTACTTC